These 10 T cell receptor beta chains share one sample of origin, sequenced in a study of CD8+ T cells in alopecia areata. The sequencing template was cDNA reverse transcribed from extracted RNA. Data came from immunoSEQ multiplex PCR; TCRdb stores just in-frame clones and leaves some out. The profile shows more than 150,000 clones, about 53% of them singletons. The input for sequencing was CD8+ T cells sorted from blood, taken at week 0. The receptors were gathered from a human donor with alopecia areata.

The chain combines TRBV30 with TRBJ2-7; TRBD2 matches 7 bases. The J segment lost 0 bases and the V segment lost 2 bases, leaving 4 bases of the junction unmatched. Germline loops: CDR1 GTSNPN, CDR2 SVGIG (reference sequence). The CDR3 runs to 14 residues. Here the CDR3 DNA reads TGTGCCTGGAGTCTGCGGGGGAGCTCCTACGAGCAGTACTTC. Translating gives CAWSLRGSSYEQYF.

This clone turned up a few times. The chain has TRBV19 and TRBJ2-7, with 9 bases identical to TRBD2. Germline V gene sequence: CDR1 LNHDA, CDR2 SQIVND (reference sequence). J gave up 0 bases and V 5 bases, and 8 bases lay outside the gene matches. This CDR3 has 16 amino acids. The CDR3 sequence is CASSVSGGVNSYEQYF. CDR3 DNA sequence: TGTGCCAGTAGTGTTAGCGGGGGTGTTAACTCCTACGAGCAGTACTTC.

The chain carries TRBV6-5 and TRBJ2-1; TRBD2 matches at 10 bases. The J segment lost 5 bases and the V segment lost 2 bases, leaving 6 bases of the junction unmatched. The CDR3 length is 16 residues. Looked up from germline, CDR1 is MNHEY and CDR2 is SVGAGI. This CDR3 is CASSYTIAGGNNEQFF. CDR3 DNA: TGTGCCAGCAGTTACACCATAGCGGGGGGTAACAATGAGCAGTTCTTC.

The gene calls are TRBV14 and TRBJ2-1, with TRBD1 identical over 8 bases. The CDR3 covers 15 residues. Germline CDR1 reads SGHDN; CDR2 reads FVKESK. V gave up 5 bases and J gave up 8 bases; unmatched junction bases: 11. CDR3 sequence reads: CASSETTGVGYEQFF. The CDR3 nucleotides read TGTGCCAGCAGCGAGACGACAGGGGTAGGGTATGAGCAGTTCTTC.

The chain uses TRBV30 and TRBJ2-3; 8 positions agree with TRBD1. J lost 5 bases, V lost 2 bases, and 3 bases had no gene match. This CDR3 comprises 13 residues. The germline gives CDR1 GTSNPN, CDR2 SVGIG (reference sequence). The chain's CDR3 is CAWSQGAGDTQYF. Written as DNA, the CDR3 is TGTGCCTGGAGTCAGGGGGCAGGAGATACGCAGTATTTT.

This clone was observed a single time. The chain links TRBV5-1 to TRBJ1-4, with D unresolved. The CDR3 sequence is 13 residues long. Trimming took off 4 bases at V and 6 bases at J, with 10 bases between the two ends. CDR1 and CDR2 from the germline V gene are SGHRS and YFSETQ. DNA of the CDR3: TGCGCCAGCAGCCGTAGATTGGATGAAAAACTGTTTTTT. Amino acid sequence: CASSRRLDEKLFF. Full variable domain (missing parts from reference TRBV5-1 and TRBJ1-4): KAGVTQTPRYLIKTRGQQVTLSCSPISGHRSVSWYQQTPGQGLQFLFEYFSETQRNKGNFPGRFSGRQFSNSRSEMNVSTLELGDSALYLCASSRRLDEKLFFGSGTQLSVL.

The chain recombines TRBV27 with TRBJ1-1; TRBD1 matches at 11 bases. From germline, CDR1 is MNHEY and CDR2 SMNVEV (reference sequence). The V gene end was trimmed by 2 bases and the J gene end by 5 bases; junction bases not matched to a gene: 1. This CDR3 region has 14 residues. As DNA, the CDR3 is TGTGCCAGCAGTTTAGGACAGGGGGCAACTGAAGCTTTCTTT. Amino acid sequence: CASSLGQGATEAFF.

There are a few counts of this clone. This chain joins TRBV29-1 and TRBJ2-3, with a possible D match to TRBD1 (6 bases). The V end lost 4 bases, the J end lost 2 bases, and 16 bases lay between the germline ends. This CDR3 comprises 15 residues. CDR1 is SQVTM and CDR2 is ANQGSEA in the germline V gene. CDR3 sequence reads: CSVVGSTGITDTQYF. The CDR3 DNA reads TGCAGCGTTGTAGGATCCACAGGGATCACAGATACGCAGTATTTT.

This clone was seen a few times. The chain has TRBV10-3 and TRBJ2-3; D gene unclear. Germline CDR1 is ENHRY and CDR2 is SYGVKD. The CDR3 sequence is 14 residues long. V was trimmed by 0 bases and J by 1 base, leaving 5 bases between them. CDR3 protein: CAISESTGTDTQYF. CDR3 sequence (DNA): TGTGCCATCAGTGAGTCGACGGGCACAGATACGCAGTATTTT.

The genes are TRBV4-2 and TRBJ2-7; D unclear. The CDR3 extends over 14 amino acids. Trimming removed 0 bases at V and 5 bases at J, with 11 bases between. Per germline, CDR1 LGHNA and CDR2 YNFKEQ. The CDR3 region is CASSQDLGSDEQYF. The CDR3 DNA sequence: TGTGCCAGCAGCCAAGATCTTGGGTCCGACGAGCAGTACTTC.